This TCR beta chain derives from a study of glioma-infiltrating T cells after dendritic cell vaccination. TCRdb's copy holds only in-frame clones and misses some; the assay was immunoSEQ multiplex PCR. The data hold around 89,000 clones, with approximately 90% observed a single time. This sequence was found in a human donor with glioblastoma. This sample comprised blood, obtained before dendritic cell vaccination.

The CDR3 here is CASSRLDRGPEKLFF. CDR3 in DNA: TGTGCCAGTAGTCGACTCGACAGGGGGCCTGAAAAACTGTTTTTT. The rearrangement uses TRBV19 and TRBJ1-4, with 10 nucleotides matching TRBD1. CDR1 LNHDA and CDR2 SQIVND come from the germline V gene (reference sequence). V dropped 5 bases and J dropped 7; count of bases not matched to a gene: 7. CDR3 length: 15 residues.